This TCR beta chain was captured by sequencing in a study of regulatory T cells in long-lasting Graves disease. This clonotype turned up a few times. Its antigen is unknown. Germline values: CDR1 LNHNV, CDR2 YYDKDF (reference sequence). CDR3 size: 17 residues. V trimming: 5 bases; J trimming: 2 bases; junction bases outside the gene matches: 14. The time point: persistent/refractory GD, antithyroid drugs over 5 years with positive TRAb. Preparation of the TCR library used RNA extracted from PBMCs. Per American Thyroid Association guidelines, Graves' disease was diagnosed. Assembly of TCR beta libraries relied on iRepertoire HTBI primers together with Arm-PCR of CDR3 regions. In TCRdb, the multiplex PCR reads were re-called with MiXCR into one record per CDR3 protein. The table includes around 400,000 distinct CDR3 sequences, around a fifth detected once. Study-level findings and limits: Patients with persistent Graves' had lower TCR diversity than newly diagnosed patients. Persistent disease exhibited a predilection for TRBV28, TRBJ1-2 and TRBJ2-5.

The sequence was obtained from a female donor with Graves disease. The chain is built from TRBV15 and TRBJ2-7; 8 bases fit TRBD1. The sequencing used peripheral blood mononuclear cells (PBMCs), collected when the disease was refractory, from a patient treated with antithyroid drugs. The CDR3 bases are TGTGCCACCAGCTATAATCAGGGGGCCCAACAAGCCTACGAGCAGTACTTC. Translation gives CATSYNQGAQQAYEQYF.